The 32 T cell receptor beta chains below were found in one sample sequenced in a study of cytomegalovirus exposure and HLA in healthy donors. The PCR used 60 Vbeta and 13 Jbeta primers. TCRdb's copy holds only in-frame clones and misses some; the assay was immunoSEQ multiplex PCR. The sample holds approximately 240,000 clones, approximately 90% seen once. Sequences were obtained from PBMCs. The receptors were sampled from a woman under 30 in good health and CMV-seronegative.

The gene calls are TRBV5-6 and TRBJ1-1; 7 nucleotides align to TRBD1. The CDR3 covers 15 residues. V was clipped by 4 bases and J by 5 bases; unmatched bases: 11. Germline V gene sequence: CDR1 SGHDT, CDR2 YYEEEE. CDR3: CASSHYFYRGTEAFF. Here the CDR3 DNA reads TGTGCCAGCAGCCATTACTTTTACAGGGGTACTGAAGCTTTCTTT.

The chain joins TRBV4-1 to TRBJ2-2, with TRBD1 matching 7 bases. The CDR3 spans 19 residues. Germline V gene sequence: CDR1 MGHRA, CDR2 YSYEKL. V gave up 4 bases and J gave up 0 bases; unmatched junction bases: 14. This CDR3 is CASSPKFGQEASNTGELFF. The CDR3 DNA reads TGCGCCAGCAGCCCCAAGTTTGGACAGGAGGCCTCGAACACCGGGGAGCTGTTTTTT.

V is TRBV4-3 and J is TRBJ2-7; 7 bases match TRBD1. The CDR3 covers 15 residues. Looked up from germline, CDR1 is LGHNA and CDR2 is YSLEER. V lost 11 bases, J lost 4 bases, and 17 bases stayed unmatched. CDR3 sequence: CARRLAGGTVYEQYF. DNA of the CDR3: TGCGCCCGACGACTCGCGGGTGGGACAGTTTACGAGCAGTACTTC.

The chain uses TRBV6-4 and TRBJ2-1, with D possibly being TRBD2 (7 bases). The CDR3 is 14 amino acids. In germline, CDR1 is MRHNA, CDR2 SNTAGT. V lost 0 bases and J 14 bases, leaving 17 bases between the germline ends. The CDR3 here is CASSDSKDRGAEFF. CDR3 DNA: TGTGCCAGCAGTGACTCGAAAGACCGGGGGGCCGAGTTCTTC.

The chain employs TRBV5-1 and TRBJ2-5, with D possibly being TRBD2 (6 bases). CDR3 size: 15 residues. Germline-derived CDR1 and CDR2 are SGHRS and YFSETQ. V lost 0 bases to trimming and J lost 5 bases, with 14 bases between them. As DNA, the CDR3 is TGCGCCAGCAGCTTGGCCCGCGGGGAAGGCGAGACCCAGTACTTC. It codes for CASSLARGEGETQYF.

V gene TRBV11-2 combines with J gene TRBJ1-6; D gene ambiguous. Per germline, CDR1 SGHAT and CDR2 FQNNGV. This CDR3 is 15 amino acids long. With 5 bases removed from V and 9 bases from J, the gap between germline ends came to 17 bases. Here the CDR3 DNA reads TGTGCCAGCAGCCAAATCGCGGGAAGATCTTCACCCCTCCACTTT. Protein sequence: CASSQIAGRSSPLHF.

The V gene is TRBV2, the J gene TRBJ2-1, with 7 bases lining up with TRBD2. CDR3 size: 15 residues. Per germline, CDR1 SNHLY and CDR2 FYNNEI. J gave up 0 bases and V 6 bases, and 5 bases lay outside the gene matches. The CDR3 loop is CASREVAGSYNEQFF. The CDR3, as DNA: TGTGCCAGCAGAGAGGTAGCGGGCTCCTACAATGAGCAGTTCTTC. The full variable domain, completed using reference TRBV2 and TRBJ2-1, is EPEVTQTPSHQVTQMGQEVILRCVPISNHLYFYWYRQILGQKVEFLVSFYNNEISEKSEIFDDQFSVERPDGSNFTLKIRSTKLEDSAMYFCASREVAGSYNEQFFGPGTRLTVL.

A single count supports this clone. The chain joins TRBV4-2 to TRBJ2-3; perhaps TRBD1 as D (5 bases). Germline CDR1 and CDR2: LGHNA and YNFKEQ. The V end lost 1 base, the J end lost 13 bases, and 15 bases lay between the germline ends. There are 13 residues in the CDR3. The CDR3 protein is CASSQGDETREYF. For the CDR3, the DNA is TGTGCCAGCAGCCAAGGAGATGAGACCAGGGAGTATTTT.

The chain joins TRBV6-6 to TRBJ1-4; D remains ambiguous. With 5 bases removed from V and 7 bases from J, the gap between germline ends came to 11 bases. The CDR3 covers 13 residues. Germline V CDR1 and CDR2: MNHNY, SVGAGI (reference sequence). The CDR3 nucleotides are TGTGCCAGCAGTGGAGTGATGGGTGAAAAACTGTTTTTT. The encoded protein is CASSGVMGEKLFF.

The CDR3 sequence: CASSPSRNPGTEAFF. The CDR3 DNA reads TGTGCCAGCTCACCATCTCGAAACCCGGGCACTGAAGCTTTCTTT. The chain employs TRBV18 and TRBJ1-1; D gene ambiguous. Germline V gene data show CDR1 as KGHSH and CDR2 as LQKENI. This CDR3 is 15 amino acids long. Deletions cut 2 bases from V and 4 bases from J, with 14 bases between.

This sequence joins TRBV5-4 and TRBJ2-1; 10 bases map to TRBD2. The CDR3 sequence is 20 residues long. Losses at the gene ends were 4 bases for V and 6 bases for J; bases not matched to a gene: 22. Germline loops: CDR1 SGHNT, CDR2 YYREEE (reference sequence). CDR3 sequence: CASSPYLPAAGGAWSNEQFF. In DNA, the CDR3 is TGTGCCAGCAGCCCCTATCTCCCGGCAGCGGGGGGGGCATGGAGCAATGAGCAGTTCTTC. Drawing the rest from reference TRBV5-4 and TRBJ2-1, the complete variable domain is ETGVTQSPTHLIKTRGQQVTLRCSSQSGHNTVSWYQQALGQGPQFIFQYYREEENGRGNFPPRFSGLQFPNYSSELNVNALELDDSALYLCASSPYLPAAGGAWSNEQFFGPGTRLTVL.

This rearrangement joins TRBV6-5 to TRBJ1-5; a possible D gene is TRBD1 (5 bases). CDR3 length: 15 residues. Germline CDR1 and CDR2: MNHEY and SVGAGI. Between the trimmed V and J ends, which lost 10 bases and 1 base, there was a span of 17 bases. DNA for the CDR3: TGTGCCACCCCTAAATTTGACAGCAGCAATCAGCCCCAGCATTTT. Protein: CATPKFDSSNQPQHF.

Here the CDR3 reads CASSHEAARNSPLHF. DNA for the CDR3: TGTGCCAGCAGCCACGAGGCGGCACGCAATTCACCCCTCCACTTT. The chain employs TRBV14 and TRBJ1-6; D remains unclear. CDR1 and CDR2 from the germline V gene are SGHDN and FVKESK. CDR3 length equals 15 residues. Trimming stripped 3 bases from V and 7 bases from J, with 13 bases between.

The chain uses TRBV7-8 and TRBJ1-1, with 8 bases that match TRBD1. Germline CDR1 and CDR2: SGHVS and FQNEAQ. The CDR3 runs to 16 residues. The trim removed 5 bases at V and 5 bases at J, leaving 13 bases unmatched. The CDR3 loop reads CASSAVSQGAGTEAFF. CDR3 coding DNA: TGTGCCAGCAGCGCAGTGTCCCAGGGGGCAGGGACTGAAGCTTTCTTT.

A single count supports this clone. V and J are TRBV7-9 and TRBJ1-4, with TRBD1 matching 7 bases. The CDR3 has 15 amino acids. Germline V gene data show CDR1 as SEHNR and CDR2 as FQNEAQ (reference sequence). V shed 5 bases and J 4 bases; nucleotides not matched to a gene: 7. The CDR3 here is CASSLRDSRNEKLFF. The CDR3, as DNA: TGTGCCAGCAGCCTAAGGGACAGCCGTAATGAAAAACTGTTTTTT.

The rearrangement links TRBV18 to TRBJ2-5, with 8 positions matching TRBD2. In germline, CDR1 is KGHSH, CDR2 LQKENI. V shed 6 bases and J 1 base; nucleotides not matched to a gene: 16. This CDR3 contains 18 residues. The CDR3 coding sequence is TGTGCCAGCTCCTCTTTGATCACTAGCGGCCGCTCCCAAGAGACCCAGTACTTC. Its protein is CASSSLITSGRSQETQYF.

The rearrangement links TRBV4-3 to TRBJ1-2; tentative D call: TRBD1 (5 bases). Germline V lookup: CDR1 LGHNA, CDR2 YSLEER. The V end lost 0 bases, the J end lost 6 bases, and 20 bases lay between the germline ends. CDR3 size: 17 residues. DNA of the CDR3: TGCGCCAGCAGCCAAGATTTCTCAGGGATAGGGTTACATGGCTACACCTTC. Protein product: CASSQDFSGIGLHGYTF.

The CDR3 sequence is CASTSYTGTSGNTIYF. The CDR3 DNA follows: TGTGCCAGCACTTCCTACACAGGGACCTCTGGAAACACCATATATTTT. This chain joins TRBV2 and TRBJ1-3; possible D gene TRBD1, 6 bases. Germline values: CDR1 SNHLY, CDR2 FYNNEI. The CDR3 is made up of 16 amino acids. Trimming cost V 7 bases and J 0 bases, with 16 bases left between them. Combining the CDR3 with reference TRBV2 and TRBJ1-3 gives the whole variable domain EPEVTQTPSHQVTQMGQEVILRCVPISNHLYFYWYRQILGQKVEFLVSFYNNEISEKSEIFDDQFSVERPDGSNFTLKIRSTKLEDSAMYFCASTSYTGTSGNTIYFGEGSWLTVV.

CDR3 sequence reads: CASKITGGAYNEQFF. CDR3 nucleotides: TGTGCCAGCAAAATTACGGGGGGCGCCTACAATGAGCAGTTCTTC. The chain employs TRBV27 and TRBJ2-1, with TRBD2 as a possible D gene (7 bases). Germline CDR1 and CDR2: MNHEY and SMNVEV (reference sequence). Trimming shortened V by 7 bases and J by 2 bases, and 15 bases separated the two germline ends. The CDR3 is made up of 15 amino acids.

CDR3 in DNA: TGTGCCAGCAGCTTTCTTGGGACAGCCGGAAATCAGCCCCAGCATTTT. Translated: CASSFLGTAGNQPQHF. The chain is built from TRBV7-2 and TRBJ1-5; TRBD1 matches at 7 bases. CDR1 is SGHTA, CDR2 FQGNSA, per germline. Unmatched junction bases numbered 9, after V lost 3 bases and J lost 4 bases. The CDR3 length is 16 residues.

The chain has TRBV19 and TRBJ1-1; D is uncertain. CDR1 LNHDA and CDR2 SQIVND come from the germline V gene (reference sequence). The V gene lost 3 bases and the J gene lost 5 bases, with 10 bases spanning the gap. The CDR3 has 13 residues. CDR3 DNA sequence: TGTGCCAGTAGTATGAAGCAAGAGACTGAAGCTTTCTTT. The encoded protein is CASSMKQETEAFF.

This chain joins TRBV4-1 and TRBJ1-5; 7 bases map to TRBD1. The V gene's germline CDR1 is MGHRA and CDR2 YSYEKL. With V trimmed by 4 bases and J by 3 bases, 6 bases remained unmatched. The CDR3 consists of 15 residues. The CDR3 DNA sequence: TGCGCCAGCAGCCGTTGGGGGACAGCCAATCAGCCCCAGCATTTT. Its translation: CASSRWGTANQPQHF.

V is TRBV27 and J is TRBJ2-7; possibly TRBD1 for D (6 bases). Trimming shortened V by 3 bases and J by 4 bases, and 10 bases separated the two germline ends. The CDR3 extends over 13 amino acids. Germline CDR1 is MNHEY and CDR2 is SMNVEV (reference sequence). The CDR3 DNA is TGTGCCAGCAGTTTTCAGGGGCAGTACGAGCAGTACTTC. It yields the protein CASSFQGQYEQYF.

V usage is TRBV7-6 and J usage is TRBJ2-3, with 7 nucleotides matching TRBD1. This CDR3 region has 15 residues. V was clipped by 4 bases and J by 3 bases; unmatched bases: 7. CDR1 and CDR2 from the germline V gene are SGHVS and FNYEAQ. The CDR3 region has the DNA TGTGCCAGCAGCTCCGGGACAGTTATGACAGATACGCAGTATTTT. Amino acid sequence: CASSSGTVMTDTQYF.

This clone was recorded only once. This chain connects TRBV5-5 to TRBJ2-7; D remains ambiguous. Looked up from germline, CDR1 is SGHKS and CDR2 is YYEKEE (reference sequence). CDR3 length: 12 residues. V lost 4 bases, J lost 4 bases, and 9 bases lay in between. The CDR3, as DNA: TGTGCCAGCAGCCCGCGTGTTTACGAGCAGTACTTC. Amino acids: CASSPRVYEQYF.

This chain uses TRBV5-1 with TRBJ2-5, with 8 bases matching TRBD2. From germline, CDR1 is SGHRS and CDR2 YFSETQ. Germline trimming cut 4 bases from V and 7 bases from J; bases unmatched to any gene: 9. CDR3 length: 14 residues. CDR3 sequence (DNA): TGCGCCAGCAGCGAGCGGGGGTTAACGGGGACCCAGTACTTC. Its protein is CASSERGLTGTQYF.

The chain couples TRBV21-1 to TRBJ2-1; the table names TRBD2, a call not compared with the DNA. TRBV21-1 is a known pseudogene. The CDR3 length is 12 residues. CDR3 loop: CASKRGEDEQFF. CDR3 in DNA: TGTGCCAGCAAACGCGGGGAGGATGAGCAGTTCTTC.

The rearrangement uses TRBV27 and TRBJ1-5; 7 positions agree with TRBD1. CDR1 is MNHEY and CDR2 is SMNVEV in the germline V gene (reference sequence). Trimming at V came to 6 bases and at J to 0 bases, leaving 5 bases not matched to a gene. CDR3 size: 15 residues. Here the CDR3 reads CASSRDSYSNQPQHF. As DNA, the CDR3 is TGTGCCAGCAGCCGGGACAGTTATAGCAATCAGCCCCAGCATTTT.

This chain links TRBV18 with TRBJ2-1, with 11 bases that match TRBD2. The V gene's germline CDR1 is KGHSH and CDR2 LQKENI. There are 17 residues in the CDR3. Germline trimming cut 4 bases from V and 1 base from J; bases unmatched to any gene: 6. As DNA, the CDR3 is TGTGCCAGCTCACTCTCGACTAGCGGGAATTCCTACAATGAGCAGTTCTTC. Residues: CASSLSTSGNSYNEQFF.

The chain is built from TRBV14 and TRBJ1-6, with 7 bases identical to TRBD1. Germline CDR1 and CDR2: SGHDN and FVKESK. The ends lost 7 bases at V and 7 bases at J; junction bases unmatched: 10. The CDR3 extends over 15 amino acids. The CDR3 is CASMTGFAANSPLHF. DNA of the CDR3: TGTGCCAGCATGACAGGGTTTGCAGCGAATTCACCCCTCCACTTT.

J is TRBJ1-5 and V is TRBV5-6, with D maybe TRBD1 (6 bases). V lost 3 bases and J lost 6, with 19 bases in between. The CDR3 sequence is 16 residues long. Germline lookup yields CDR1 SGHDT and CDR2 YYEEEE. This chain's CDR3 is CASSYREGGGSQPQHF. As DNA, the CDR3 is TGTGCCAGCAGCTACAGGGAGGGGGGGGGAAGTCAGCCCCAGCATTTT.

Only a few counts were recorded for this clone. This chain joins TRBV5-4 and TRBJ2-5; 7 bases map to TRBD2. Losses at the gene ends were 0 bases for V and 2 bases for J; bases not matched to a gene: 4. The CDR3 sequence is 15 residues long. The germline V gene encodes CDR1 SGHNT and CDR2 YYREEE (reference sequence). The CDR3 bases are TGTGCCAGCAGCTTGGCCAGCGGGATGCAAGAGACCCAGTACTTC. The encoded protein is CASSLASGMQETQYF.